This TCR beta chain was recovered during a study of shared clonotypes between healthy human individuals. The CDR3 totals 14 residues. CDR1 and CDR2 from the germline V gene are KGHSH and LQKENI. V was pared by 6 bases and J by 4 bases, with 13 bases between. Sequenced by immunoSEQ multiplex PCR; TCRdb stores in-frame clones only, minus some. The sample comprises about 1,500,000 clones, roughly 97% of which are singletons, and approximately 1% rests with the top ten. The J gene is TRBJ1-5, the V gene TRBV18; D may be TRBD1 (6 bases). The sequencing sample was made of naive CD4+ T cells sorted from blood. Documented subset: CD45RA+ positively selected. This receptor was identified in a man aged 25-45 years in good health. For the CDR3, the DNA is TGTGCCAGCTCGATAGTGGGGGCAAATCAGCCCCAGCATTTT. Its translation: CASSIVGANQPQHF.